Detailed here is one TCR beta chain. This clonotype was seen ten or more times. Its antigen target is currently unknown. No qualities accompany the bases; no much larger clone lies one base away. Sequenced using an Illumina HiSeq 2500. Quantitative 5'-RACE with molecular barcodes was used to prepare TCR beta libraries. In the paper's pipeline: To identify disease-linked TCR variants, a new computational method was used, one built on a probabilistic model of VDJ rearrangement. TCRdb reprocessing: public reads trimmed at Q25 with fastp, clones called with MiXCR, in-frame beta chains kept. Rows with one shared CDR3 protein collapse into an entry with the most common genes and DNA. The V and J calls reflect TCRdb's pipeline rather than the authors' work. This sample lists some 250,000 distinct CDR3 sequences; over 8.5% were detected once. The ten largest clones add up to about 6.8% of the sample. This specimen belongs to a study of CD8 T cells in ankylosing spondylitis (dated by TCRdb to about 2017). General notes on the study: The study profiled T cell receptor beta repertoires in healthy donors and ankylosing spondylitis patients to find disease-linked TCR variants. The whole study cohort included over a hundred healthy donors and about two dozen ankylosing spondylitis patients. Samples of peripheral blood were taken, and for ankylosing spondylitis patients, synovial fluid was collected as well.

The CDR3, cysteine through phenylalanine, is 13 amino acids long. CDR3 DNA only is kept here, 39 bases in frame from base 1. CDR1 DFQATT and CDR2 SNEGSKA were looked up in the germline V gene (reference sequence). V drops 4 bases and J drops 2 bases, leaving 12 bases in between. The paper's findings and limits, for the study overall: The disease-linked clones had a CD8+ phenotype and were found at relatively low frequencies in peripheral blood. A TCR beta motif of several highly homologous amino acid variants appeared characteristic of blood from ankylosing spondylitis patients. Some motif variants had previously been reported in the synovial fluid and blood of reactive arthritis patients, which suggests shared mechanisms of disease initiation. The disease-linked clones were reported as significantly enriched in matched synovial fluid samples from ankylosing spondylitis patients.

The receptor's source is a male donor with ankylosing spondylitis or in good health (not recorded which). Sequenced input: blood, either unsorted or a sorted T cell fraction (not recorded which). The chain is encoded by TRBV20-1 joined to TRBJ2-7, with the D gene not clear enough to name. The CDR3: CSATRDGTYEQYF. The sequenced DNA: TGCAGTGCTACGCGCGACGGAACCTACGAGCAGTACTTC.